The 28 T cell receptor beta chains listed next were all sequenced from one sample in a study of CD8+CD57+ T cells in acquired aplastic anemia. For sequencing, patients were chosen who had shown expansion of CD8+CD57+ cells by flow cytometry. TCR beta VDJ and CDR3 were profiled, and genomic DNA was the template. TCRdb independently ran MiXCR on the reads; one entry per CDR3 protein. This sample has approximately 300,000 distinct CDR3 sequences, with approximately 60% found just once. Sequences were obtained from sorted CD4+, CD8+, or CD8+CD57+ T cells (not recorded which) from PBMCs. These receptor sequences come from a human donor with aplastic anemia.

The chain uses TRBV6-1 and TRBJ1-2; D is uncertain. The CDR3 sequence is 12 residues long. Germline V gives CDR1 MNHNS, CDR2 SASEGT. Trimming cost V 7 bases and J 4 bases, with 10 bases left between them. The CDR3 sequence is CASTSGRYGYTF. DNA of the CDR3: TGTGCCAGCACCTCCGGACGCTATGGCTACACCTTC.

The chain has TRBV19 and TRBJ1-5; D remains unclear. Germline CDR1 is LNHDA and CDR2 is SQIVND (reference sequence). This CDR3 is 15 amino acids long. With 5 bases removed from V and 2 bases from J, the gap between germline ends came to 13 bases. Written as DNA, the CDR3 is TGTGCCAGTAGTTTCGGGGAAGTCGGCAATCAGCCCCAGCATTTT. It codes for CASSFGEVGNQPQHF. The complete variable domain, with remaining parts taken from reference TRBV19 and TRBJ1-5, reads DGGITQSPKYLFRKEGQNVTLSCEQNLNHDAMYWYRQDPGQGLRLIYYSQIVNDFQKGDIAEGYSVSREKKESFPLTVTSAQKNPTAFYLCASSFGEVGNQPQHFGDGTRLSIL.

V usage is TRBV20-1 and J usage is TRBJ2-5, with TRBD2 matching over 7 bases. CDR1 and CDR2 (germline): DFQATT, SNEGSKA (reference sequence). This CDR3 is 13 amino acids long. The trim removed 2 bases at V and 6 bases at J, leaving 6 bases unmatched. CDR3 in amino acids: CSARKTSKQTQYF. As DNA, the CDR3 is TGCAGTGCTAGAAAGACTAGCAAACAGACCCAGTACTTC.

In regard to this clonotype: The germline gene is not matched at one end of the junction; a read error may be the cause. J is TRBJ2-2 and V is TRBV7-3, with D possibly matching TRBD2 (6 bases). The CDR3 runs to 14 residues. The germline CDR1 and CDR2 sequences are SGHTA and FQGTGA. The CDR3 is CASSSGGSTGELFF. CDR3 sequence (DNA): TGTGCCAGCAGCTCCGGGGGAAGCACCGGGGAGCTGTTTTTC.

At least ten counts were recorded for this clonotype. Compared with germline, one end of the junction differs, possibly owing to a read error. V and J are TRBV20-1 and TRBJ2-6; D might be TRBD2 (6 bases). This CDR3 comprises 17 residues. Looked up from germline, CDR1 is DFQATT and CDR2 is SNEGSKA (reference sequence). The DNA for the CDR3 is TGCAGTGCTAGACAGGCGGGACGACTCTCTGGGGCCAACGTCCTGGCTTTC. As protein: CSARQAGRLSGANVLAF.

This clonotype showed up just a few times. V usage is TRBV20-1 and J usage is TRBJ2-7, with 10 bases identical to TRBD1. Germline V lookup: CDR1 DFQATT, CDR2 SNEGSKA (reference sequence). Trimming cost V 6 bases and J 2 bases; bases outside gene matches: 4. This CDR3 region has 13 residues. The CDR3 loop is CSARGQGTYEQYF. Here the CDR3 DNA reads TGCAGTGCAAGGGGACAGGGGACCTACGAGCAGTACTTC.

The CDR3 DNA is TGTGCCAGCATCACGACAGAGAACACTGAAGCTTTCTTT. Its translation: CASITTENTEAFF. The chain combines TRBV7-9 with TRBJ1-1, with D possibly TRBD1 on 5 matching bases. Per the germline V gene, CDR1 is SEHNR and CDR2 is FQNEAQ (reference sequence). Between the trimmed V and J ends, which lost 7 bases and 1 base, there was a span of 10 bases. This CDR3 region has 13 residues.

The V gene is TRBV6-1, the J gene TRBJ2-5; 10 bases map to TRBD1. CDR1 and CDR2 from the germline V gene are MNHNS and SASEGT. V dropped 2 bases and J dropped 4; count of bases not matched to a gene: 10. The CDR3 runs 17 residues. Here the CDR3 reads CASSEYWTGGAVETQYF. The CDR3 DNA reads TGTGCCAGCAGTGAATACTGGACAGGGGGTGCGGTAGAGACCCAGTACTTC.

The chain uses TRBV7-9 and TRBJ2-5; weak D call: TRBD2 (5 bases). The CDR3 contains 15 residues. Trimming pared 6 bases from V and 2 bases from J, leaving 16 bases between. CDR1 and CDR2 from the germline V gene are SEHNR and FQNEAQ (reference sequence). In DNA form, the CDR3 reads TGTGCCAGCAGTAATCGGGATACTCTACAAGAGACCCAGTACTTC. Residues: CASSNRDTLQETQYF.

The chain links TRBV9 to TRBJ1-3; TRBD1 matches 9 bases. V shed 2 bases and J 7 bases; nucleotides not matched to a gene: 4. The CDR3 runs to 14 residues. Germline V gives CDR1 SGDLS, CDR2 YYNGEE. CDR3 loop: CASSVLGQGNTIYF. As DNA, the CDR3 is TGTGCCAGCAGCGTTTTAGGACAGGGGAACACCATATATTTT.

This clonotype was detected only a few times. The rearrangement links TRBV18 to TRBJ1-5, with a possible D match to TRBD1 (6 bases). CDR1 is KGHSH and CDR2 is LQKENI in the germline V gene. The CDR3 has 16 amino acids. The V and J ends lost 1 base and 6 bases respectively, with 16 bases between them. CDR3 protein: CASSPQLSGDRQPQHF. CDR3 nucleotide sequence: TGTGCCAGCTCACCACAGTTGTCAGGGGACCGTCAGCCCCAGCATTTT.

This sequence joins TRBV7-9 and TRBJ1-1, with 7 positions matching TRBD1. V shed 5 bases and J 2 bases; nucleotides not matched to a gene: 8. Germline assignment: CDR1 SEHNR and CDR2 FQNEAQ (reference sequence). This CDR3 is built from 15 residues. This CDR3 reads CASSHWTGFNTEAFF. The CDR3 coding sequence is TGTGCCAGCAGCCACTGGACAGGATTCAACACTGAAGCTTTCTTT. The whole variable domain, remainder taken from reference TRBV7-9 and TRBJ1-1, is DTGVSQNPRHKITKRGQNVTFRCDPISEHNRLYWYRQTLGQGPEFLTYFQNEAQLEKSRLLSDRFSAERPKGSFSTLEIQRTEQGDSAMYLCASSHWTGFNTEAFFGQGTRLTVV.

The rearrangement links TRBV19 to TRBJ1-1, with D uncertain. The CDR3 length is 14 residues. CDR1 is LNHDA, CDR2 SQIVND, per germline (reference sequence). The germline V and J ends were trimmed by 5 bases and 2 bases, with 12 bases remaining between them. CDR3 DNA sequence: TGTGCCAGTAGTTCCGAGGGCGTCAACACTGAAGCTTTCTTT. Protein sequence: CASSSEGVNTEAFF. Supplemented by reference TRBV19 and TRBJ1-1, the full variable domain reads DGGITQSPKYLFRKEGQNVTLSCEQNLNHDAMYWYRQDPGQGLRLIYYSQIVNDFQKGDIAEGYSVSREKKESFPLTVTSAQKNPTAFYLCASSSEGVNTEAFFGQGTRLTVV.

A remark on this clonotype: The junction does not match germline at one end; this may be a read error. The CDR3 reads CASCLARVSHGELFF. CDR3 bases: TGTGCCAGCTGCTTAGCCAGGGTTTCACACGGGGAGCTGTTTTTT. The chain couples TRBV7-3 to TRBJ2-2, with D possibly being TRBD1 (5 bases). Per the germline V gene, CDR1 is SGHTA and CDR2 is FQGTGA. This CDR3 is built from 15 residues.

This clonotype was seen at least ten times. The chain employs TRBV19 and TRBJ2-2, with D perhaps matching TRBD1 (6 bases). Trimming pared 7 bases from V and 1 base from J, leaving 13 bases between. This CDR3 region has 15 residues. Per the germline V gene, CDR1 is LNHDA and CDR2 is SQIVND (reference sequence). CDR3 sequence reads: CASKKAGENTGELFF. CDR3 DNA: TGTGCCAGTAAAAAGGCAGGGGAGAACACCGGGGAGCTGTTTTTT.

The genes are TRBV7-3 and TRBJ1-5; no clear D gene. This CDR3 is 16 amino acids long. Trimming shortened V by 4 bases and J by 15 bases, and 28 bases separated the two germline ends. Germline V lookup: CDR1 SGHTA, CDR2 FQGTGA. This chain's CDR3 is CASSSPTSGRPSFLHF. Written as DNA, the CDR3 is TGTGCCAGCAGCTCTCCTACTAGCGGGAGGCCTTCATTTCTGCATTTT.

The rearrangement links TRBV6-4 to TRBJ2-2; D unclear. The CDR3 contains 14 residues. Trimming took 2 bases from V and 5 from J, leaving 9 bases between them. CDR1 is MRHNA, CDR2 SNTAGT, per germline. The CDR3 nucleotides read TGTGCCAGCAGTGACAGGGTAGAGACCGGGGAGCTGTTTTTT. It is translated as CASSDRVETGELFF.

The gene calls are TRBV18 and TRBJ2-6; D may correspond to TRBD1 or TRBD2 (5 bases each). This CDR3 region has 17 residues. The V end was cut by 6 bases, the J end by 0 bases, with 15 bases between. Germline values: CDR1 KGHSH, CDR2 LQKENI. CDR3 amino acids: CASSPGTGASGANVLTF. CDR3 DNA: TGTGCCAGCTCGCCCGGGACCGGAGCCTCTGGGGCCAACGTCCTGACTTTC.

V and J are TRBV7-2 and TRBJ1-5; D unresolved. V was pared by 3 bases and J by 5 bases, with 8 bases between. Germline V gene lookup returns CDR1 SGHTA and CDR2 FQGNSA. The CDR3 covers 13 residues. The CDR3 bases are TGTGCCAGCAGCTTCGCAACAGATCAGCCCCAGCATTTT. Its protein product is CASSFATDQPQHF.

This chain links TRBV20-1 with TRBJ2-7; 7 bases are a match to TRBD1. The CDR3 has 14 amino acids. The germline gives CDR1 DFQATT, CDR2 SNEGSKA (reference sequence). J lost 3 bases, V lost 5 bases, and 10 bases had no gene match. CDR3 nucleotide sequence: TGCAGTGCTGCCCAGGGGGACGTTGGCTACGAGCAGTACTTC. As protein: CSAAQGDVGYEQYF.

This clonotype was recorded at least ten times. The rearrangement links TRBV5-1 to TRBJ2-1, with 9 bases matching TRBD2. Germline assignment: CDR1 SGHRS and CDR2 YFSETQ. The CDR3 has 15 residues. V shed 4 bases, J shed 4 bases, and the junction held 6 bases outside the gene matches. CDR3 sequence: CASSISGGEYNEQFF. CDR3 DNA: TGCGCCAGCAGCATTAGCGGGGGAGAGTACAATGAGCAGTTCTTC.

The chain is built from TRBV20-1 and TRBJ2-7; 9 positions agree with TRBD2. The junction had 3 bases not matched to a gene; V was cut back by 2 bases and J by 4 bases. Germline CDR1 is DFQATT and CDR2 is SNEGSKA (reference sequence). The CDR3 consists of 13 residues. The CDR3 region is CSARPAGGYEQYF. In DNA form, the CDR3 reads TGCAGTGCTAGACCAGCGGGGGGTTACGAGCAGTACTTC.

The chain has TRBV20-1 and TRBJ2-3; maybe TRBD2 (6 bases). Germline V gives CDR1 DFQATT, CDR2 SNEGSKA (reference sequence). The V and J ends lost 6 bases and 0 bases respectively, with 10 bases between them. The CDR3 contains 13 residues. The CDR3 protein is CSALASSTDTQYF. CDR3 nucleotide sequence: TGCAGTGCGCTAGCGTCTAGCACAGATACGCAGTATTTT.

V is TRBV20-1 and J is TRBJ2-5; 9 positions agree with TRBD1. V shed 6 bases and J 4 bases; nucleotides not matched to a gene: 12. Germline V gene data show CDR1 as DFQATT and CDR2 as SNEGSKA (reference sequence). The CDR3 sequence is 15 residues long. This CDR3 reads CSALIDRGGRETQYF. CDR3 DNA: TGCAGTGCCCTTATAGACAGGGGGGGGCGAGAGACCCAGTACTTC.

This clonotype was detected only once. The J gene is TRBJ1-1, the V gene TRBV7-8; TRBD1 aligns across 7 bases. The junction had 11 bases not matched to a gene; V was cut back by 6 bases and J by 7 bases. The germline V gene encodes CDR1 SGHVS and CDR2 FQNEAQ. The CDR3 is made up of 14 amino acids. The CDR3: CASRYGTDSDEAFF. CDR3 nucleotides: TGTGCCAGCAGGTACGGGACAGATTCCGATGAAGCTTTCTTT.

This clonotype was seen a handful of times. The chain joins TRBV9 to TRBJ2-3, with TRBD2 matching 10 bases. CDR1 is SGDLS and CDR2 is YYNGEE in the germline V gene. This CDR3 spans 17 amino acids. The trim removed 3 bases at V and 3 bases at J, leaving 10 bases unmatched. The CDR3 protein is CASSASLAGSGTDTQYF. CDR3 coding DNA: TGTGCCAGCAGCGCCTCACTAGCGGGGTCGGGGACAGATACGCAGTATTTT.

The chain combines TRBV5-4 with TRBJ1-1; maybe TRBD1 (5 bases). CDR1 is SGHNT and CDR2 is YYREEE in the germline V gene (reference sequence). Trimming pared 4 bases from V and 4 bases from J, leaving 17 bases between. The CDR3 has 15 residues. The CDR3 here is CASSLHVGGGTEAFF. CDR3 in DNA: TGTGCCAGCAGCCTACACGTGGGGGGGGGCACTGAAGCTTTCTTT.

V gene TRBV7-6 combines with J gene TRBJ2-1; the match to TRBD2 covers 7 bases. Germline trimming cut 5 bases from V and 2 bases from J; bases unmatched to any gene: 9. This CDR3 has 16 residues. Germline V CDR1 and CDR2: SGHVS, FNYEAQ. The DNA for the CDR3 is TGTGCCAGCAGCACCGACGGCGGGAGTCCCTACAATGAGCAGTTCTTC. As protein: CASSTDGGSPYNEQFF.